One and the same sample provided the 28 T cell receptor beta chains below, sequenced in a study of blood T cell repertoires in COVID-19. Produced via immunoSEQ multiplex PCR; TCRdb's table is partial and in-frame only. The table includes roughly 190,000 clones, approximately 87% detected once. The sample consisted of peripheral blood. Every receptor here comes from a woman aged 55-69 years with COVID-19, enrolled during active disease.

This chain joins TRBV20-1 and TRBJ1-2, with D possibly matching TRBD1 (5 bases). Germline V CDR1 and CDR2: DFQATT, SNEGSKA (reference sequence). CDR3 length: 10 amino acids. V lost 6 bases, J lost 8 bases, and 10 bases lay in between. CDR3 sequence reads: CSASRQGYTF. The DNA for the CDR3 is TGCAGTGCGTCGAGACAGGGCTACACCTTC.

The chain links TRBV5-6 to TRBJ1-2; TRBD1 aligns across 10 bases. From germline, CDR1 is SGHDT and CDR2 YYEEEE. With 4 bases clipped from V and 8 bases from J, the junction kept 5 bases outside the gene matches. The CDR3 extends over 13 amino acids. The CDR3 protein is CASSPDRGQGYTF. As DNA, the CDR3 is TGTGCCAGCAGCCCCGACAGGGGGCAGGGCTACACCTTC.

CDR3 protein: CASSFGLVGTDTQYF. CDR3 nucleotide sequence: TGCGCCAGCAGCTTCGGACTAGTGGGTACAGATACGCAGTATTTT. This sequence joins TRBV5-1 and TRBJ2-3; 7 nucleotides align to TRBD2. V was pared by 2 bases and J by 3 bases, with 6 bases of the junction left unmatched. The CDR3 loop spans 15 amino acids. Germline-derived CDR1 and CDR2 are SGHRS and YFSETQ.

The chain uses TRBV20-1 and TRBJ2-5; 12 bases are shared with TRBD2. CDR3 length: 17 amino acids. Unmatched junction bases numbered 14, after V lost 3 bases and J lost 6 bases. CDR1 and CDR2 (germline): DFQATT, SNEGSKA (reference sequence). The DNA of the CDR3 is TGCAGTGCTAGTCGCCTAGCGGGAGGGCCCACGTCTCAGACCCAGTACTTC. As protein: CSASRLAGGPTSQTQYF.

The rearrangement links TRBV14 to TRBJ2-2, with D maybe TRBD2 (6 bases). CDR3 length: 17 amino acids. Germline values: CDR1 SGHDN, CDR2 FVKESK. V was cut by 0 bases and J by 0 bases, with 11 bases left in between. The CDR3 sequence: CASSQERAGPNTGELFF. CDR3 nucleotides: TGTGCCAGCAGCCAAGAACGGGCGGGGCCGAACACCGGGGAGCTGTTTTTT.

The rearrangement joins TRBV14 to TRBJ2-1, with D possibly TRBD2 on 6 matching bases. The ends were cut back, 4 bases at V and 7 bases at J, with 17 bases in the middle. The germline CDR1 and CDR2 sequences are SGHDN and FVKESK. The CDR3 length is 15 residues. The CDR3 loop reads CASSLLLGGGNEQFF. The CDR3 DNA is TGTGCCAGCAGCCTCCTTCTGGGAGGCGGTAATGAGCAGTTCTTC.

This chain connects TRBV28 to TRBJ1-5; D is perhaps TRBD1 (6 bases). V was pared by 5 bases and J by 7 bases, with 12 bases between. CDR3 length equals 13 residues. The germline CDR1 and CDR2 sequences are MDHEN and SYDVKM. CDR3 nucleotides: TGTGCCAGCAGTAACAGGGTAGGGCAGCCCCAGCATTTT. It yields the protein CASSNRVGQPQHF.

The chain joins TRBV19 to TRBJ1-2, with 7 bases matching TRBD1. Germline-derived CDR1 and CDR2 are LNHDA and SQIVND (reference sequence). The length of the CDR3 is 17 residues. V shed 7 bases, J shed 2 bases, and the junction held 16 bases outside the gene matches. CDR3: CASTPPLQGEQNYGYTF. The CDR3 DNA reads TGTGCCAGTACCCCCCCCCTGCAGGGGGAACAAAACTATGGCTACACCTTC.

The genes are TRBV7-9 and TRBJ1-6, with 8 bases that match TRBD1. Germline CDR1 reads SEHNR; CDR2 reads FQNEAQ (reference sequence). This CDR3 region has 15 residues. With 5 bases clipped from V and 7 bases from J, the junction kept 7 bases outside the gene matches. CDR3 nucleotides: TGTGCCAGCAGCCTCTCGGACAGGGAAAATTCACCCCTCCACTTT. This gives the protein CASSLSDRENSPLHF. Full variable domain (outside the CDR3, taken from reference TRBV7-9 and TRBJ1-6): DTGVSQNPRHKITKRGQNVTFRCDPISEHNRLYWYRQTLGQGPEFLTYFQNEAQLEKSRLLSDRFSAERPKGSFSTLEIQRTEQGDSAMYLCASSLSDRENSPLHFGNGTRLTVT.

The CDR3 sequence: CAISVQGAGNTIYF. The CDR3, as DNA: TGTGCCATCAGTGTCCAGGGGGCGGGAAACACCATATATTTT. This chain uses TRBV10-3 with TRBJ1-3; 8 positions match TRBD1. Germline-derived CDR1 and CDR2 are ENHRY and SYGVKD. After removal of 4 bases from V and 4 bases from J, the junction contained 3 bases not matched to a gene. The CDR3 runs to 14 residues.

This clone showed up just once. The chain carries TRBV5-6 and TRBJ1-2; possibly TRBD1 for D (5 bases). Germline assignment: CDR1 SGHDT and CDR2 YYEEEE. CDR3 length: 16 amino acids. Trimming took 0 bases from V and 1 from J, leaving 13 bases between them. The DNA of the CDR3 is TGTGCCAGCAGCTTGGTGGATTGGGGGGTTAACTATGGCTACACCTTC. It specifies CASSLVDWGVNYGYTF.

This chain joins TRBV19 and TRBJ1-3; 7 nucleotides match TRBD1. Germline lookup yields CDR1 LNHDA and CDR2 SQIVND (reference sequence). This CDR3 region has 16 residues. Germline trimming cut 6 bases from V and 0 bases from J; bases unmatched to any gene: 8. Written as DNA, the CDR3 is TGTGCCAGTAGAGAACCAGACAGGGCCTCTGGAAACACCATATATTTT. Its protein is CASREPDRASGNTIYF.

The chain is built from TRBV28 and TRBJ2-7; 12 nucleotides match TRBD2. CDR1 is MDHEN, CDR2 SYDVKM, per germline. CDR3 length: 15 amino acids. V was pared by 5 bases and J by 3 bases, with 5 bases of the junction left unmatched. The CDR3 nucleotides read TGTGCCAGCAGTCCACGACTAGCGGGAGACTACGAGCAGTACTTC. Amino acid sequence: CASSPRLAGDYEQYF.

The rearrangement joins TRBV28 to TRBJ2-5; D not resolved. This CDR3 region has 12 residues. Trimming removed 5 bases at V and 5 bases at J, with 9 bases between. CDR1 and CDR2 (germline): MDHEN, SYDVKM. CDR3 sequence (DNA): TGTGCCAGCAGTCCCCCTCCGGAGACCCAGTACTTC. This encodes CASSPPPETQYF.

The chain has TRBV24-1 and TRBJ2-2; D remains unclear. Germline loops: CDR1 KGHDR, CDR2 SFDVKD. The V end was cut by 4 bases, the J end by 8 bases, with 10 bases between. This CDR3 contains 13 residues. Written as DNA, the CDR3 is TGTGCCACCAGTGAAACCGCCGGGGGGGAGCTGTTTTTT. It codes for CATSETAGGELFF.

The chain joins TRBV28 to TRBJ2-7; no definite D call. The CDR3 extends over 11 amino acids. Germline-derived CDR1 and CDR2 are MDHEN and SYDVKM. Deletions cut 6 bases from V and 3 bases from J, with 6 bases between. The CDR3 region is CASSPHYEQYF. Here the CDR3 DNA reads TGTGCCAGCAGCCCCCACTACGAGCAGTACTTC. Filled out from reference TRBV28 and TRBJ2-7, the complete variable domain reads DVKVTQSSRYLVKRTGEKVFLECVQDMDHENMFWYRQDPGLGLRLIYFSYDVKMKEKGDIPEGYSVSREKKERFSLILESASTNQTSMYLCASSPHYEQYFGPGTRLTVT.

This clone was detected many times. The chain has TRBV5-6 and TRBJ2-5, with D perhaps matching TRBD2 (5 bases). There are 14 residues in the CDR3. V lost 2 bases and J lost 4, with 12 bases in between. Germline V CDR1 and CDR2: SGHDT, YYEEEE. CDR3 sequence reads: CASSFTRVGETQYF. CDR3 bases: TGTGCCAGCAGCTTTACTAGGGTGGGAGAGACCCAGTACTTC.

V usage is TRBV10-3 and J usage is TRBJ2-5; 7 nucleotides line up with TRBD1. V lost 10 bases and J lost 3; bases outside the gene matches: 8. CDR1 and CDR2 (germline): ENHRY, SYGVKD. The CDR3 extends over 13 amino acids. The CDR3 loop is CATQTGSEETQYF. In nucleotides, the CDR3 is TGTGCCACCCAGACAGGGTCTGAAGAGACCCAGTACTTC.

The chain links TRBV21-1 to TRBJ1-1; whether TRBD1, the table's D call, matches the DNA was not checked. TRBV21-1 is recorded as a pseudogene. The CDR3 sequence is 14 residues long. CDR3 loop: CASSNPDRNTEAFF. The DNA for the CDR3 is TGTGCCAGCAGCAACCCCGACAGGAACACTGAAGCTTTCTTT.

The CDR3 nucleotides are TGTGCCACCAGCAGAGGTCCATCGGGGACCGGGGAGCTGTTTTTT. Translating gives CATSRGPSGTGELFF. This chain joins TRBV15 and TRBJ2-2; weak D call: TRBD2 (5 bases). Trimming cost V 1 base and J 5 bases, with 11 bases left between them. Germline V gives CDR1 LNHNV, CDR2 YYDKDF (reference sequence). The CDR3 extends over 15 amino acids. The full variable domain, in which reference TRBV15 and TRBJ2-2 provide the parts outside the CDR3, is DAMVIQNPRYQVTQFGKPVTLSCSQTLNHNVMYWYQQKSSQAPKLLFHYYDKDFNNEADTPDNFQSRRPNTSFCFLDIRSPGLGDTAMYLCATSRGPSGTGELFFGEGSRLTVL.

The chain employs TRBV4-3 and TRBJ2-7, with D perhaps matching TRBD1 (6 bases). This CDR3 spans 15 amino acids. Germline-derived CDR1 and CDR2 are LGHNA and YSLEER. V lost 3 bases and J lost 3, with 15 bases in between. In nucleotides, the CDR3 is TGCGCCAGCAGCCAGACGACAGGCCCGTTCTACGAGCAGTACTTC. This sequence encodes CASSQTTGPFYEQYF.

The rearrangement uses TRBV10-3 and TRBJ1-1, with D possibly being TRBD1 (5 bases). The CDR3 totals 14 residues. CDR1 is ENHRY and CDR2 is SYGVKD in the germline V gene. Trimming removed 6 bases at V and 4 bases at J, with 15 bases between. CDR3 residues: CAISPGGQGTEAFF. CDR3 in DNA: TGTGCCATCAGCCCGGGCGGTCAGGGCACTGAAGCTTTCTTT.

The rearrangement links TRBV29-1 to TRBJ2-3; 7 bases map to TRBD2. Germline values: CDR1 SQVTM, CDR2 ANQGSEA. The trim removed 6 bases at V and 5 bases at J, leaving 2 bases unmatched. This CDR3 contains 11 residues. DNA of the CDR3: TGCAGCGTGGTAGCGGGAGATACGCAGTATTTT. It codes for CSVVAGDTQYF.

The CDR3 DNA is TGTGCCCTCCCGAGAGAGGTCGAGAATCAGCCCCAGCATTTT. This encodes CALPREVENQPQHF. The V and J genes are TRBV7-3 and TRBJ1-5, with unresolved D. CDR3 length: 14 amino acids. CDR1 is SGHTA and CDR2 is FQGTGA in the germline V gene. V lost 11 bases to trimming and J lost 4 bases, with 18 bases between them.

J is TRBJ2-7 and V is TRBV5-1; TRBD2 might be the D (5 bases). The CDR3 length is 15 residues. Between the trimmed V and J ends, which lost 1 base and 6 bases, there was a span of 17 bases. CDR1 SGHRS and CDR2 YFSETQ come from the germline V gene. CDR3 DNA: TGCGCCAGCAGCTTGTCGGCTAGCCGATCGGGCGAGCAGTACTTC. Amino acids: CASSLSASRSGEQYF.

This chain joins TRBV28 and TRBJ1-2, with D possibly matching TRBD1 (6 bases). The CDR3 runs to 14 residues. The germline V gene has CDR1 MDHEN and CDR2 SYDVKM. Trimming cost V 2 bases and J 3 bases, with 10 bases left between them. CDR3 coding DNA: TGTGCCAGCAGTTTACTATGGACAGACTATGGCTACACCTTC. Residues: CASSLLWTDYGYTF.

The chain employs TRBV29-1 and TRBJ2-7, with 10 bases lining up with TRBD1. This CDR3 has 13 residues. V gave up 6 bases and J gave up 6 bases; unmatched junction bases: 8. Germline V gives CDR1 SQVTM, CDR2 ANQGSEA. CDR3 coding DNA: TGCAGCGTCCAGGGACAGGGGCCCCTCGAGCAGTACTTC. Translated, it gives CSVQGQGPLEQYF.

The chain employs TRBV28 and TRBJ1-2; the D gene is possibly TRBD1 (6 bases). V dropped 6 bases and J dropped 0 bases, with 14 bases sitting between them. Looked up from germline, CDR1 is MDHEN and CDR2 is SYDVKM. CDR3 size: 15 residues. The CDR3 loop is CASRGHPLANYGYTF. The CDR3 bases are TGTGCCAGCAGGGGACACCCGTTAGCTAACTATGGCTACACCTTC.